This TCR beta chain was recorded in a study of long-term antiretroviral therapy in people with HIV. Whole-study results and caveats: Clones expanded before ART dominated the repertoire at all time points.

The germline CDR1 and CDR2 sequences are SGHVS and FNYEAQ. The V end was cut by 5 bases, the J end by 6 bases, with 17 bases between. CDR3 length equals 16 residues. With respect to this clone: The antigen is undetermined.

Survey-level immunoSEQ v3.0 assays were run. Produced via immunoSEQ multiplex PCR; TCRdb's table is partial and in-frame only. The profile covers approximately 21,000 clones, with 88% appearing a single time and 3.5% taken by the ten largest. This material consisted of unsorted PBMCs, taken 2.3 years after starting antiretroviral therapy. This rearrangement joins TRBV7-6 to TRBJ1-6, with D possibly matching TRBD1 (5 bases). The receptor was isolated from a man aged 55-75 years with HIV. CDR3 amino acids: CASSGADGDFNSPLHF. The CDR3 DNA reads as TGTGCCAGCAGCGGGGCGGACGGGGACTTTAATTCACCCCTCCACTTT.